These 24 T cell receptor beta chains were sequenced from one sample in a study of cytotoxic CD8 clonotypes in ibrutinib-treated CLL. The assay was immunoSEQ multiplex PCR, and TCRdb's table has in-frame clones only and misses some. The data hold just over 200,000 clones, with 70% observed a single time. Sequenced here: PBMCs, sampled after 12 months of ibrutinib treatment. The source of these receptors is a human donor with chronic lymphocytic leukemia.

V usage is TRBV6-1 and J usage is TRBJ2-7; 7 bases map to TRBD2. CDR1 and CDR2 from the germline V gene are MNHNS and SASEGT. CDR3 length: 14 residues. Trimming at V came to 2 bases and at J to 5 bases, leaving 6 bases not matched to a gene. The CDR3 sequence: CASSESGGLNEQYF. The CDR3 nucleotides read TGTGCCAGCAGTGAATCGGGGGGACTCAACGAGCAGTACTTC.

DNA for the CDR3: TGTGCCAGTAGAGAGACAGACTATGGCTACACCTTC. Its translation is CASRETDYGYTF. V usage is TRBV19 and J usage is TRBJ1-2; D might be TRBD1 (5 bases). The CDR3 totals 12 residues. V lost 6 bases to trimming and J lost 3 bases, with 8 bases between them. Germline assignment: CDR1 LNHDA and CDR2 SQIVND (reference sequence).

The chain links TRBV6-6 to TRBJ1-1; the D gene is possibly TRBD1 (5 bases). V was shortened by 2 bases and J by 1 base, with 11 bases between the two germline ends. Germline loops: CDR1 MNHNY, CDR2 SVGAGI (reference sequence). This CDR3 comprises 15 residues. CDR3 nucleotide sequence: TGTGCCAGCAGTTACCCGGGACGGGGGAACACTGAAGCTTTCTTT. It encodes CASSYPGRGNTEAFF.

There are a few counts of this clone. V usage is TRBV9 and J usage is TRBJ1-2, with D possibly being TRBD1 (5 bases). V dropped 0 bases and J dropped 5 bases, with 14 bases sitting between them. From germline, CDR1 is SGDLS and CDR2 YYNGEE. The CDR3 is 15 residues long. The CDR3 loop reads CASSVAPGLRYGYTF. CDR3 in DNA: TGTGCCAGCAGCGTAGCCCCGGGACTGCGGTATGGCTACACCTTC.

This clone was seen more than once but under ten times. The chain joins TRBV25-1 to TRBJ1-2; D gene unclear. The germline gives CDR1 MGHDK, CDR2 SYGVNS. The length of the CDR3 is 12 residues. V dropped 3 bases and J dropped 8 bases, with 10 bases sitting between them. CDR3 sequence: CASSDRPGGYTF. DNA for the CDR3: TGTGCCAGCAGTGACCGACCGGGCGGCTACACCTTC.

This chain links TRBV29-1 with TRBJ2-7; 7 positions agree with TRBD2. CDR3 length equals 14 residues. The V segment lost 2 bases and the J segment 3 bases; nucleotides outside the gene matches: 7. The germline V gene encodes CDR1 SQVTM and CDR2 ANQGSEA. CDR3 in DNA: TGCAGCGTTGAAAAAGGCGGGAGCGGCTACGAGCAGTACTTC. Translation gives CSVEKGGSGYEQYF.

The chain is built from TRBV7-9 and TRBJ2-1; D remains unclear. Germline V gene sequence: CDR1 SEHNR, CDR2 FQNEAQ (reference sequence). This CDR3 region has 15 residues. Trimming removed 6 bases from V and 0 bases from J, with 12 bases in between. The CDR3 reads CASSDNPSSYNEQFF. For the CDR3, the DNA is TGTGCCAGCAGTGATAACCCAAGCTCCTACAATGAGCAGTTCTTC.

This clone was counted between two and nine times. This sequence joins TRBV11-3 and TRBJ1-1, with a possible D match to TRBD1 (5 bases). V was shortened by 5 bases and J by 1 base, with 11 bases between the two germline ends. This CDR3 contains 14 residues. Germline V CDR1 and CDR2: SGHNT, YENEEA. The CDR3 region has the DNA TGTGCCAGCAGCGAAAGGACACGGAACACTGAAGCTTTCTTT. Protein sequence: CASSERTRNTEAFF.

This clone was recorded a few times. In DNA, the CDR3 is TGTGCCAGCAGGGGGACAGGATCGACTGAAGCTTTCTTT. This sequence encodes CASRGTGSTEAFF. V usage is TRBV25-1 and J usage is TRBJ1-1, with 8 nucleotides matching TRBD1. The CDR3 is 13 amino acids. CDR1 and CDR2 (germline): MGHDK, SYGVNS. The J segment lost 5 bases and the V segment lost 6 bases, leaving 5 bases of the junction unmatched.

The V and J genes are TRBV27 and TRBJ1-3; D not certain. V lost 4 bases and J 4 bases, leaving 11 bases between the germline ends. Per germline, CDR1 MNHEY and CDR2 SMNVEV (reference sequence). The CDR3 extends over 14 amino acids. CDR3 sequence reads: CASSSSGVGNTIYF. The DNA for the CDR3 is TGTGCCAGCAGTTCCTCCGGGGTCGGAAACACCATATATTTT.

This clone was seen a few times. This chain connects TRBV20-1 to TRBJ1-4; D remains unclear. The CDR3 totals 11 residues. Deletions cut 7 bases from V and 4 bases from J, with 7 bases between. Germline loops: CDR1 DFQATT, CDR2 SNEGSKA (reference sequence). This CDR3 reads CSVWFNEKLFF. DNA for the CDR3: TGCAGTGTATGGTTTAATGAAAAACTGTTTTTT.

This clone was counted a few times. The rearrangement links TRBV18 to TRBJ1-2, with 7 bases matching TRBD1. In germline, CDR1 is KGHSH, CDR2 LQKENI. V dropped 3 bases and J dropped 2; count of bases not matched to a gene: 6. The CDR3 totals 15 residues. CDR3 sequence reads: CASSPPLQGNYGYTF. The CDR3 DNA reads as TGTGCCAGCTCACCGCCGTTACAGGGGAACTATGGCTACACCTTC.

This clone was seen a handful of times. The chain uses TRBV9 and TRBJ1-4; 7 positions match TRBD1. With 6 bases clipped from V and 5 bases from J, the junction kept 4 bases outside the gene matches. Germline assignment: CDR1 SGDLS and CDR2 YYNGEE. CDR3 size: 13 residues. In DNA form, the CDR3 reads TGTGCCAGCAACAGGGGAGGGAATGAAAAACTGTTTTTT. It is translated as CASNRGGNEKLFF.

Regarding this clone: One end of the junction does not line up with germline, which may come from a read error. V and J are TRBV30 and TRBJ2-7, with 11 bases identical to TRBD1. Germline CDR1 reads GTSNPN; CDR2 reads SVGIG (reference sequence). CDR3 length equals 14 residues. For the CDR3, the DNA is TGTGCATGGACAGGGGGCCCACGGGGATACGAGCAGTACTTC. It is translated as CAWTGGPRGYEQYF.

V gene TRBV5-1 combines with J gene TRBJ1-3, with D perhaps TRBD1 (6 bases). The CDR3 is made up of 16 amino acids. Germline V gene data show CDR1 as SGHRS and CDR2 as YFSETQ. V was clipped by 4 bases and J by 1 base, with 15 bases between them. CDR3: CASSPGGQLSGNTIYF. The CDR3 DNA reads TGCGCCAGCAGCCCGGGGGGGCAGCTGTCTGGAAACACCATATATTTT.

The chain uses TRBV7-2 and TRBJ2-1; 9 bases align to TRBD2. V lost 4 bases, J lost 8 bases, and 12 bases stayed unmatched. CDR3 length: 16 amino acids. Per the germline V gene, CDR1 is SGHTA and CDR2 is FQGNSA. CDR3 nucleotides: TGTGCCAGCAGCTGGGGGCGGCTAGCGGGATCCGATGAGCAGTTCTTC. It is translated as CASSWGRLAGSDEQFF.

The chain carries TRBV20-1 and TRBJ1-2; unclear D gene. Looked up from germline, CDR1 is DFQATT and CDR2 is SNEGSKA (reference sequence). This CDR3 region has 11 residues. V was clipped by 6 bases and J by 4 bases, with 9 bases between them. The CDR3 reads CSARNGYGYTF. CDR3 in DNA: TGCAGTGCCCGGAACGGCTATGGCTACACCTTC.

This clone was seen a single time. V is TRBV14 and J is TRBJ2-1; TRBD2 matches 8 bases. V dropped 4 bases and J dropped 4; count of bases not matched to a gene: 9. The CDR3 is 16 residues long. Germline V lookup: CDR1 SGHDN, CDR2 FVKESK. The CDR3 nucleotides read TGTGCCAGCAGCCCCCAAGCGTCTAGCGGGTACAATGAGCAGTTCTTC. It is translated as CASSPQASSGYNEQFF.

V and J are TRBV2 and TRBJ2-4; D not certain. The CDR3 runs 14 residues. Germline V gene data show CDR1 as SNHLY and CDR2 as FYNNEI. Between the trimmed V and J ends, which lost 4 bases and 2 bases, there was a span of 9 bases. CDR3 sequence reads: CASSVLATKNIQYF. CDR3 DNA: TGTGCCAGCAGTGTTTTGGCTACCAAAAACATTCAGTACTTC.

The chain carries TRBV7-6 and TRBJ2-3, with 8 bases aligning to TRBD1. The V and J ends lost 4 bases and 6 bases, in that order; junction bases with no gene match: 6. The CDR3 consists of 14 residues. Germline CDR1 SGHVS, CDR2 FNYEAQ. CDR3 nucleotides: TGTGCCAGCAGCTCCGCAGGGGGCCTGGATACGCAGTATTTT. Protein: CASSSAGGLDTQYF.

CDR3 sequence reads: CASSLQPPSIYEQYF. In DNA, the CDR3 is TGTGCCAGCAGTTTACAGCCACCGTCGATCTACGAGCAGTACTTC. This sequence joins TRBV27 and TRBJ2-7; D is unresolved. CDR3 length equals 15 residues. The ends were cut back, 2 bases at V and 3 bases at J, with 14 bases in the middle. Germline V lookup: CDR1 MNHEY, CDR2 SMNVEV (reference sequence).

The rearrangement uses TRBV30 and TRBJ1-3, with D hard to call. This CDR3 region has 13 residues. The germline CDR1 and CDR2 sequences are GTSNPN and SVGIG (reference sequence). V gave up 4 bases and J gave up 0 bases, with 7 bases separating them. CDR3 DNA sequence: TGTGCCTGGAAGACTCCCTCTGGAAACACCATATATTTT. Translation gives CAWKTPSGNTIYF. Full variable domain (outside the CDR3, taken from reference TRBV30 and TRBJ1-3): SQTIHQWPATLVQPVGSPLSLECTVEGTSNPNLYWYRQAAGRGLQLLFYSVGIGQISSEVPQNLSASRPQDRQFILSSKKLLLSDSGFYLCAWKTPSGNTIYFGEGSWLTVV.

The rearrangement links TRBV4-3 to TRBJ2-2; D may be TRBD2 (6 bases). Between the trimmed V and J ends, which lost 0 bases and 3 bases, there was a span of 17 bases. The germline V gene encodes CDR1 LGHNA and CDR2 YSLEER. The CDR3 has 18 residues. CDR3 sequence reads: CASSQDLVGLGDTGELFF. The CDR3 coding sequence is TGCGCCAGCAGCCAAGACTTGGTGGGACTGGGAGACACCGGGGAGCTGTTTTTT.

V and J are TRBV5-1 and TRBJ2-3; the D gene is possibly TRBD1 (5 bases). Between the trimmed V and J ends, which lost 5 bases and 5 bases, there was a span of 9 bases. The germline V gene encodes CDR1 SGHRS and CDR2 YFSETQ. The CDR3 consists of 12 residues. The CDR3 sequence: CASRTGEDTQYF. Here the CDR3 DNA reads TGCGCCAGCAGAACAGGAGAAGATACGCAGTATTTT.